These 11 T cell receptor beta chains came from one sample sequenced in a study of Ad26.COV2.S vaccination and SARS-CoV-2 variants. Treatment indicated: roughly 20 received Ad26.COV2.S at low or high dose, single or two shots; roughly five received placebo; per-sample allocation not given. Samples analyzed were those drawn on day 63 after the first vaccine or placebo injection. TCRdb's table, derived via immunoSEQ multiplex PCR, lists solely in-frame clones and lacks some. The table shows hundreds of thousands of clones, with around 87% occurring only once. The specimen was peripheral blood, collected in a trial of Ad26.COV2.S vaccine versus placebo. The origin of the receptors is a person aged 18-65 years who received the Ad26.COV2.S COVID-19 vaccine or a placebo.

The CDR3 loop is CASRGQDTGELFF. CDR3 sequence (DNA): TGCGCCAGCAGAGGTCAGGACACCGGGGAGCTGTTTTTT. The chain uses TRBV5-1 and TRBJ2-2; no clear D. This CDR3 is built from 13 residues. V was shortened by 5 bases and J by 3 bases, with 8 bases between the two germline ends. Germline V gives CDR1 SGHRS, CDR2 YFSETQ. The entire variable domain, with the rest obtained from reference TRBV5-1 and TRBJ2-2, is as follows: KAGVTQTPRYLIKTRGQQVTLSCSPISGHRSVSWYQQTPGQGLQFLFEYFSETQRNKGNFPGRFSGRQFSNSRSEMNVSTLELGDSALYLCASRGQDTGELFFGEGSRLTVL.

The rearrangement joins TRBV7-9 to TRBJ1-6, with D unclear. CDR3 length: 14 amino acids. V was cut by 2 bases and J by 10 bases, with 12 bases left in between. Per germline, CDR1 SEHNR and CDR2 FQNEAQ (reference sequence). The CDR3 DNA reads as TGTGCCAGCAGCTTAAATCCATCGGGATCACCCCTCCACTTT. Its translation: CASSLNPSGSPLHF.

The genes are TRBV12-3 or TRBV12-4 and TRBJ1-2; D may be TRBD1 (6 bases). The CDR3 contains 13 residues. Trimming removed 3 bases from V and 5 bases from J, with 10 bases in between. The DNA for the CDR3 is TGTGCCAGCAGTTTCAGGGGAGATTATGGCTACACCTTC. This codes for CASSFRGDYGYTF.

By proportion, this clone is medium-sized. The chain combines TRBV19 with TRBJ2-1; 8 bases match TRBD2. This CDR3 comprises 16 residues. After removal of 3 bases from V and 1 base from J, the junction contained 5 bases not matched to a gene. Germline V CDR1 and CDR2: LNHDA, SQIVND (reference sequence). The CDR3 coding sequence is TGTGCCAGTAGTATCACTCAGCGGGGGTCCTACAATGAGCAGTTCTTC. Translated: CASSITQRGSYNEQFF.

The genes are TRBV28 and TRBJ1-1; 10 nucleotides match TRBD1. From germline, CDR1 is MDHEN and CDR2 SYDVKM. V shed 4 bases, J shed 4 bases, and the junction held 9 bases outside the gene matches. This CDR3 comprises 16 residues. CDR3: CASSSAGTGVGTEAFF. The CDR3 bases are TGTGCCAGCAGTTCCGCCGGGACAGGGGTGGGCACTGAAGCTTTCTTT.

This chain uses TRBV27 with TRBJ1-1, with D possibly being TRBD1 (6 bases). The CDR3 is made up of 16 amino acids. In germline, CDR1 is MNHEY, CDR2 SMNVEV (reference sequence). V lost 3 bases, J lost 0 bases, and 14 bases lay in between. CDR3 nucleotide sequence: TGTGCCAGCAGTTTCGGGGGACAAAGATTGAACACTGAAGCTTTCTTT. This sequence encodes CASSFGGQRLNTEAFF.

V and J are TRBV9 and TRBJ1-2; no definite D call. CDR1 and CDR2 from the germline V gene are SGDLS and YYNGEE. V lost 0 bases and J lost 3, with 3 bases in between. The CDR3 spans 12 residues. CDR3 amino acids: CASSVGDYGYTF. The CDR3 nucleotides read TGTGCCAGCAGCGTAGGGGACTATGGCTACACCTTC. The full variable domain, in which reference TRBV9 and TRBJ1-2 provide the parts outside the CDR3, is DSGVTQTPKHLITATGQRVTLRCSPRSGDLSVYWYQQSLDQGLQFLIQYYNGEERAKGNILERFSAQQFPDLHSELNLSSLELGDSALYFCASSVGDYGYTFGSGTRLTVV.

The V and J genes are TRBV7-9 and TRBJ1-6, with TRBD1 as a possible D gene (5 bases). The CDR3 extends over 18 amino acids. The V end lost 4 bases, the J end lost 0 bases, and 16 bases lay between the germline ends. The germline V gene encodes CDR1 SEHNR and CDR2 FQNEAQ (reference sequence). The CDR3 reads CASSSETERSSYNSPLHF. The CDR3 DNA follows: TGTGCCAGCAGCTCCGAGACAGAACGGAGCTCCTATAATTCACCCCTCCACTTT. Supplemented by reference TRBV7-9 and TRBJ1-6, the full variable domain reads DTGVSQNPRHKITKRGQNVTFRCDPISEHNRLYWYRQTLGQGPEFLTYFQNEAQLEKSRLLSDRFSAERPKGSFSTLEIQRTEQGDSAMYLCASSSETERSSYNSPLHFGNGTRLTVT.

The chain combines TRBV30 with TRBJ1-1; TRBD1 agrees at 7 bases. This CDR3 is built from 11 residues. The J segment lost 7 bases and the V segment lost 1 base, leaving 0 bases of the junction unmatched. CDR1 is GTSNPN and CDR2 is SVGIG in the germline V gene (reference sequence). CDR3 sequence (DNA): TGTGCCTGGAGTGGGGACAGTGAAGCTTTCTTT. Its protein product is CAWSGDSEAFF.

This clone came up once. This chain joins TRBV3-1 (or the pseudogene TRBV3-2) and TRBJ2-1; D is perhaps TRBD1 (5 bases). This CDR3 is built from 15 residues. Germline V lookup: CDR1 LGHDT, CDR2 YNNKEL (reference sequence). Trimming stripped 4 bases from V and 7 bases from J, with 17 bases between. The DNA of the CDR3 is TGTGCCAGCAGCCTAACCAAGGTGGGGCAGAATGAGCAGTTCTTC. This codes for CASSLTKVGQNEQFF.

CDR3 sequence: CASSLVGSGGIRTDTQYF. CDR3 in DNA: TGTGCCAGCAGCTTAGTTGGGAGCGGGGGCATTAGGACAGATACGCAGTATTTT. The V and J genes are TRBV7-6 and TRBJ2-3, with 8 bases fitting TRBD2. Trimming removed 1 base from V and 3 bases from J; junction bases left unmatched: 12. The germline gives CDR1 SGHVS, CDR2 FNYEAQ. The CDR3 has 18 amino acids.